The entry below describes one TCR beta chain. Its antigen remains unidentified. Libraries were prepared by immunoSEQ multiplex PCR; TCRdb keeps only in-frame clonotypes and omits some of them. Counted here are fewer than 90,000 clones, 68% occurring once; the ten biggest clones make up 5.7%. These data originate in a study of cytotoxic CD8 clonotypes in ibrutinib-treated CLL. Study-level information: Partial responders approximately 25, complete 2; roughly 12 progressed and some 14 stayed in remission by median around 71 months. Study-level points and caveats: Public clonotypes were uncommon and contracted or stayed stable on treatment.

The clonotype was recovered from a human donor with chronic lymphocytic leukemia. The source was PBMCs, collected after 12 months of ibrutinib treatment.

The CDR3 loop is CASSLLDSSYNEQFF. In DNA form, the CDR3 reads TGTGCCAGCAGCCTACTGGACAGCTCCTACAATGAGCAGTTCTTC. The J gene is TRBJ2-1, the V gene TRBV6-6; D possibly corresponds to TRBD1 (6 bases). The CDR3 runs to 15 residues. Germline V gene data show CDR1 as MNHNY and CDR2 as SVGAGI (reference sequence). V lost 6 bases, J lost 0 bases, and 12 bases lay in between.